Here is one T cell receptor beta chain with its context. What it binds is unknown. The sample is drawn from a study of regulatory T cells in long-lasting Graves disease. Study-level points and caveats: Persistent patients shared more public clonotypes (about 3,000) than newly diagnosed patients (over 900).

Time point here: newly diagnosed GD, antithyroid drugs for less than 3 months. RNA from PBMCs was the source of the TCR library. CDR3-region Arm-PCR and iRepertoire HTBI primers produced the TCR beta libraries. TCRdb re-analysed the multiplex PCR reads in MiXCR, keeping a single row per CDR3 protein. The repertoire has 400,000 to 550,000 distinct CDR3 sequences, about 17% of them found once; the top ten carry about 10%. The CDR3 contains 17 residues. The germline V gene encodes CDR1 SEHNR and CDR2 FQNEAQ (reference sequence). The V end lost 5 bases, the J end lost 1 base, and 20 bases lay between the germline ends. These data were also reused for a study on T cells in Graves' hyperthyroidism and ophthalmopathy. That study reports: The diagnoses drew upon clinical symptoms, serum thyroxine and TRAb, thyroid ultrasound and orbital computed tomography. Researchers ran a first-round RT-PCR on the TCR CDR3 using the HTBI primer set.

This sample comprised peripheral blood mononuclear cells (PBMCs), obtained at new diagnosis, from a patient treated with antithyroid drugs. This chain uses TRBV7-9 with TRBJ1-2; D perhaps matches TRBD1 (6 bases). The origin of this receptor is a woman under 40 with Graves disease. This CDR3 is CASSHPPRTVINYGYTF. CDR3 DNA sequence: TGTGCCAGCAGCCATCCCCCCCGGACAGTGATTAACTATGGCTACACCTTC.